This T cell receptor (beta chain) emerged from a study of chemoradiotherapy in HPV16-positive cancers (dated by TCRdb to about 2022). For the study in its entirety: Candidate HPV-specific T-cell clones and common TCR motifs were defined through functional T-cell assays on cells from a couple of HPV16-positive patients. The study asked whether T-cell immunity to the HPV oncoproteins E6 and E7 changes during chemoradiotherapy and whether this immunity affects survival. Next, the candidate HPV-specific TCRs and motifs were followed in TCR repertoires from about 90 patients with HPV-related cancers. Results the study describes overall, beyond this receptor: In HPV16-positive patients, expansion of HPV-responsive T cells during chemoradiotherapy was associated with improved recurrence-free survival. Expansion of candidate HPV-specific clones and E7-related TCR motifs was observed in the tumor microenvironment during treatment, whereas no such expansion was observed for non-HPV-specific T cells. The functional definition of HPV-specific T cells was derived from only two HPV16-positive patients, and the survival association was reported for HPV16-positive patients.

As encoded in the germline V gene, CDR1 is MGHRA while CDR2 is YSYEKL. Trimmed from V: 1 base; trimmed from J: 1 base; junction bases lacking a gene match: 15. The CDR3 runs 21 amino acids, cysteine and phenylalanine included. Solely the CDR3 DNA is kept, with 63 bases framed from the first base. To prepare the library, the immunoSEQ multiplex PCR assay was applied. TCRdb took this table from immuneACCESS and kept in-frame rearrangements with V and J called. Such tables lack part of the clones; where checked against another copy, unresolved V genes explain under half of the gap, and the rest is unexplained. The sample yields tens of thousands of clones; 89% were counted once. The ten largest clones represent 2.5% to 3.5% of the sample. Because repertoires were sampled repeatedly during chemoradiotherapy, clonal expansion in the tumor microenvironment could be followed. As to this clone: Its antigen is currently not known. Qualities for individual bases were not recorded, and no much larger clone is one base off.

The rearranged segments are TRBV4-1 and TRBJ2-1; 11 bases in the junction line up with TRBD2. The material sequenced was blood, taken from a patient who underwent chemoradiotherapy. This TCR derives from a human donor with HPV-associated anogenital cancer. The DNA is TGCGCCAGCAGCCAAGTCGGGAGGCTAGCGGGAGGACCGGGATCCTACAATGAGCAGTTCTTC. Protein translation: CASSQVGRLAGGPGSYNEQFF.